This TCR beta chain comes out of a study of brain T cells in children with intractable seizures. Study-wide points: Clones missing pre-surgery may reflect undersampling of that blood sample. Only CDR3 sequence similarity suggested viral specificity, without known HCMV serostatus.

CDR3 size: 15 residues. Trimming took off 1 base at V and 3 bases at J, with 11 bases between the two ends. The germline gives CDR1 LGHNA, CDR2 YNFKEQ. Regarding time point: blood from clinic visit 5 months post-surgery; TSC patient then seizure free. Surgery cases with the highest brain T cell transcript signatures were chosen for sequencing. The assay was immunoSEQ multiplex PCR, and TCRdb's table has in-frame clones only and misses some. The sample has hundreds of thousands of clones; about 94% are singletons. With regard to this clone: Antigen unknown.

Sequenced here: peripheral blood, sampled approximately 5 months after surgery. V usage is TRBV4-2 and J usage is TRBJ2-3; D possibly uses TRBD1 or TRBD2 (5 bases each). This clonotype originated in a boy less than two years old with tuberous sclerosis and intractable seizures. The CDR3 DNA follows: TGTGCCAGCAGCCAAGCGGGGCAGATAACAGATACGCAGTATTTT. Encoded protein: CASSQAGQITDTQYF.